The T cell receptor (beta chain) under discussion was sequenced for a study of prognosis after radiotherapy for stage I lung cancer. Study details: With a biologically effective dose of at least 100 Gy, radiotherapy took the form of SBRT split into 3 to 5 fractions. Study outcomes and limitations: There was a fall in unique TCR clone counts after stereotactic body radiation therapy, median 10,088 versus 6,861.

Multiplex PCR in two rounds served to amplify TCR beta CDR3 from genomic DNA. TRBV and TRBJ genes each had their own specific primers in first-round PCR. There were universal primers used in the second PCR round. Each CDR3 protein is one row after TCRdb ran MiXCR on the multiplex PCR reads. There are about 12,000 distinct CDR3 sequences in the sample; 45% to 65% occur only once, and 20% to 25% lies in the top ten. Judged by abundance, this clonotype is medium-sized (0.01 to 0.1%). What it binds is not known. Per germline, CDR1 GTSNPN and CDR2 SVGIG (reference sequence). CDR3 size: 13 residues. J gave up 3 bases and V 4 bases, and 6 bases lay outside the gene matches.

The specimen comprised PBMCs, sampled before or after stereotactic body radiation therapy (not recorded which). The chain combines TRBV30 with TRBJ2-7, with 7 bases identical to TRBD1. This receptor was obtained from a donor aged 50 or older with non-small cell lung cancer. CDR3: CAWKVTGSYEQYF. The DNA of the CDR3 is TGTGCCTGGAAGGTGACAGGGAGCTACGAGCAGTACTTC. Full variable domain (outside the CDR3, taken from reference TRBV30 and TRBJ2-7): SQTIHQWPATLVQPVGSPLSLECTVEGTSNPNLYWYRQAAGRGLQLLFYSVGIGQISSEVPQNLSASRPQDRQFILSSKKLLLSDSGFYLCAWKVTGSYEQYFGPGTRLTVT.